This T cell receptor beta chain comes out of a study of cytotoxic CD8 clonotypes in ibrutinib-treated CLL. Turning to the study itself: Samples averaged approximately 260,000 productive templates and tens of thousands of productive rearrangements.

Comments on this clone: Its target is not known.

TCRdb's copy holds only in-frame clones and misses some; the assay was immunoSEQ multiplex PCR. The table records about 160,000 clones, more than 65% of them present only once. General study findings and limits: Samples from sustained-remission and progressing patients were taken at different times.

The germline V gene has CDR1 MNHEY and CDR2 SMNVEV (reference sequence). Trimming left V 8 bases short and J 2 bases short, with 15 bases between. The CDR3 totals 14 residues. The chain has TRBV27 and TRBJ1-2, with a tentative D call TRBD1 (5 bases). This material consisted of PBMCs, taken after 12 months of ibrutinib treatment. This clonotype was obtained from a human donor with chronic lymphocytic leukemia. For the CDR3, the DNA is TGTGCCAGCCGAGACCTCAGGGTAAACTATGGCTACACCTTC. It is translated as CASRDLRVNYGYTF.